This T cell receptor beta chain was recovered during a study of blood T cell repertoires in COVID-19. Background on the study: Material from acute and convalescent COVID-19 was sourced from the United States, Italy and Spain. PBMCs, B-cell-depleted T cells, or T cells were the source of the cDNA or gDNA that made up the material.

This clone was seen just once. V gave up 3 bases and J gave up 0 bases; unmatched junction bases: 7. Germline V CDR1 and CDR2: KGHSH, LQKENI. This CDR3 is built from 16 residues. Original methodology: How many nucleated cells were present was estimated from reference gene primer amplification. The protocol was immunoSEQ multiplex PCR, while the TCRdb copy is restricted to in-frame clones and leaves out a portion. The V and J calls and clone size come from that table; D and trimming were worked out from the DNA. Of about 240,000 clones in the sample, 85% were seen once. Sample: peripheral blood. This TCR derives from a woman aged 55-75 years with active or convalescent COVID-19. The J gene is TRBJ1-1, the V gene TRBV18; 7 bases fit TRBD1. The CDR3 here is CASSPRTGFMNTEAFF. The DNA of the CDR3 is TGTGCCAGCTCACCGAGGACAGGATTTATGAACACTGAAGCTTTCTTT.